The 9 T cell receptor beta chains listed next were all sequenced from one sample in a study of human T cells and chemical hapten exposure. The time point here: healthy volunteer bleed at 2 weeks. Unfractionated whole blood yielded total RNA. MiXCR was run by TCRdb on the RACE reads, yielding one entry per CDR3 protein. The sample consists of roughly 100,000 distinct CDR3 sequences, roughly 8.5% of them appearing once. The sample consisted of whole blood. These receptors came from a female donor in good health. Some clones in this sample may be carry-over from other donors' samples.

A few counts support this clonotype. This sequence joins TRBV7-2 and TRBJ1-5; TRBD1 matches at 9 bases. The J segment lost 4 bases and the V segment lost 6 bases, leaving 4 bases of the junction unmatched. Germline V gene sequence: CDR1 SGHTA, CDR2 FQGNSA. CDR3 length equals 14 residues. The CDR3 region has the DNA TGTGCCAGCAGACGGACAGGGGCGAATCAGCCCCAGCATTTT. Translating gives CASRRTGANQPQHF.

This chain uses TRBV19 with TRBJ2-3; D is uncertain. This CDR3 has 12 amino acids. Germline V gives CDR1 LNHDA, CDR2 SQIVND (reference sequence). V gave up 4 bases and J gave up 4 bases, with 6 bases separating them. The CDR3 sequence: CASSTTADTQYF. As DNA, the CDR3 is TGTGCCAGTAGTACTACAGCAGATACGCAGTATTTT.

The chain is built from TRBV6-6 and TRBJ1-4, with unresolved D. This CDR3 comprises 16 residues. Germline V gene data show CDR1 as MNHNY and CDR2 as SVGAGI (reference sequence). V gave up 6 bases and J gave up 4 bases, with 18 bases separating them. The DNA of the CDR3 is TGTGCCAGCAGCCCCGGCACCAAGAACTATAATGAAAAACTGTTTTTT. Amino acid sequence: CASSPGTKNYNEKLFF.

CDR3 residues: CASSTLTSSYEQYF. CDR3 nucleotide sequence: TGTGCCAGCAGTACCTTGACTAGCTCCTACGAGCAGTACTTC. The chain combines TRBV27 with TRBJ2-7; the D gene is possibly TRBD2 (6 bases). The V gene lost 5 bases and the J gene lost 0 bases, with 11 bases spanning the gap. CDR1 is MNHEY and CDR2 is SMNVEV in the germline V gene (reference sequence). CDR3 length: 14 amino acids.

J is TRBJ2-7 and V is TRBV28; D is perhaps TRBD1 (5 bases). Trimming cost V 6 bases and J 2 bases, with 11 bases left between them. The CDR3 totals 13 residues. Per germline, CDR1 MDHEN and CDR2 SYDVKM. This CDR3 reads CASSWGKTYEQYF. CDR3 bases: TGTGCCAGCAGCTGGGGCAAAACCTACGAGCAGTACTTC.

The CDR3 DNA reads TGTGCCTGGCATACTGGGGGCGGCCGGCAGCCCCAGCATTTT. As protein: CAWHTGGGRQPQHF. The V call is TRBV30, the J call TRBJ1-5; perhaps TRBD1 as D (6 bases). CDR3 length: 14 amino acids. V was clipped by 5 bases and J by 7 bases, with 18 bases between them. CDR1 and CDR2 from the germline V gene are GTSNPN and SVGIG (reference sequence).

In this sample, this clonotype turned up many times. The V call is TRBV29-1, the J call TRBJ2-5; D might be TRBD1 (5 bases). The CDR3 length is 11 residues. V was trimmed by 2 bases and J by 5 bases, leaving 6 bases between them. In germline, CDR1 is SQVTM, CDR2 ANQGSEA. The CDR3 sequence: CSVESGETQYF. CDR3 bases: TGCAGCGTTGAATCAGGGGAGACCCAGTACTTC. The full variable domain, its missing parts supplied by reference TRBV29-1 and TRBJ2-5, is SAVISQKPSRDICQRGTSLTIQCQVDSQVTMMFWYRQQPGQSLTLIATANQGSEATYESGFVIDKFPISRPNLTFSTLTVSNMSPEDSSIYLCSVESGETQYFGPGTRLLVL.

This clonotype came up a few times. J is TRBJ2-3 and V is TRBV6-1; TRBD2 matches at 12 bases. This CDR3 is built from 17 residues. The J segment lost 3 bases and the V segment lost 6 bases, leaving 10 bases of the junction unmatched. The germline V gene has CDR1 MNHNS and CDR2 SASEGT. DNA for the CDR3: TGTGCCAGCAGCCTAGAGACTAGCGGGAGAAGGACAGATACGCAGTATTTT. Protein sequence: CASSLETSGRRTDTQYF.

This clonotype has just a few counts. The genes are TRBV4-1 and TRBJ1-2; D call uncertain. V lost 0 bases, J lost 3 bases, and 8 bases lay in between. Germline lookup yields CDR1 MGHRA and CDR2 YSYEKL. CDR3 length: 14 residues. CDR3 residues: CASSQEVQHYGYTF. The CDR3 DNA is TGCGCCAGCAGCCAAGAAGTACAGCACTATGGCTACACCTTC.